This TCR beta chain was identified during a study of identical twins. Each cDNA held unique molecular identifiers, and template switching gave it a universal primer site. TCRdb re-derived calls from the 5' RACE reads in MiXCR, one entry per CDR3 protein. Here the sample spans about 810,000 distinct CDR3 sequences, around an eighth being singletons. This CDR3 spans 13 amino acids. CDR1 is SNHLY and CDR2 is FYNNEI in the germline V gene. V trimming: 7 bases; J trimming: 8 bases; junction bases outside the gene matches: 8. These data were likewise used in another study, on yellow fever vaccine responses in identical twins.

The V and J genes are TRBV2 and TRBJ1-2, with 9 bases aligning to TRBD1. The sample taken for sequencing was PBMCs. The TCR sequence derives from a woman aged 18-35 years in good health. CDR3 DNA sequence: TGTGCCAGCACCTGGACAGGGGTCGAAGGCTACACCTTC. This encodes CASTWTGVEGYTF.